The next 22 T cell receptor beta chains were all read from a single sample in a study of blood T cell repertoires in COVID-19. Assay used: immunoSEQ multiplex PCR; TCRdb lists only in-frame clones, some missing. The table lists under 85,000 clones, roughly 82% of them singletons. The sequencing input was peripheral blood. All receptors come from a middle-aged man with acute or convalescent COVID-19.

The rearrangement uses TRBV12-3 or TRBV12-4 and TRBJ1-1; no definite D call. The CDR3 runs 13 residues. V gave up 3 bases and J gave up 1 base, with 6 bases separating them. The CDR3 region has the DNA TGTGCCAGCAGTTTGGGCAGGAACACTGAAGCTTTCTTT. Its translation: CASSLGRNTEAFF.

The chain employs TRBV28 and TRBJ2-7; 7 bases agree with TRBD2. The CDR3 spans 13 residues. CDR1 is MDHEN and CDR2 is SYDVKM in the germline V gene. V shed 5 bases, J shed 5 bases, and the junction held 6 bases outside the gene matches. The CDR3 nucleotides read TGTGCCAGCAGTCCCGGGACTAACAACGAGCAGTACTTC. The encoded protein is CASSPGTNNEQYF.

The chain combines TRBV25-1 with TRBJ1-6; the D is unclear. This CDR3 has 14 amino acids. The V end lost 3 bases, the J end lost 5 bases, and 8 bases lay between the germline ends. Germline V gives CDR1 MGHDK, CDR2 SYGVNS. Written as DNA, the CDR3 is TGTGCCAGCAGTGACAGGATCAATAATTCACCCCTCCACTTT. Protein: CASSDRINNSPLHF.

V usage is TRBV6-5 and J usage is TRBJ1-1, with 7 bases aligning to TRBD1. The CDR3 loop spans 13 amino acids. Germline trimming cut 7 bases from V and 4 bases from J; bases unmatched to any gene: 6. Germline CDR1 reads MNHEY; CDR2 reads SVGAGI. The CDR3 nucleotides read TGTGCCAGCAATTTCCGACAGGGCACTGAAGCTTTCTTT. Translated, it gives CASNFRQGTEAFF.

The chain employs TRBV7-6 and TRBJ2-2; TRBD2 matches 7 bases. The CDR3 covers 16 residues. V was clipped by 7 bases and J by 0 bases; unmatched bases: 8. The germline V gene has CDR1 SGHVS and CDR2 FNYEAQ. CDR3 DNA: TGTGCCAGCATCCCCTGGGCGGGAGCGAACACCGGGGAGCTGTTTTTT. Its translation is CASIPWAGANTGELFF.

The chain links TRBV6-5 to TRBJ2-3, with 7 bases matching TRBD2. This CDR3 comprises 15 residues. V lost 7 bases to trimming and J lost 4 bases; unmatched junction nucleotides: 11. Germline assignment: CDR1 MNHEY and CDR2 SVGAGI. CDR3 DNA: TGTGCCAGCAACCCCGGTCGGCTAGCGGCAGATACGCAGTATTTT. Encoded protein: CASNPGRLAADTQYF.

The V and J genes are TRBV5-1 and TRBJ2-5, with D possibly being TRBD1 (7 bases). CDR3 size: 15 residues. The V end was cut by 6 bases, the J end by 3 bases, with 18 bases between. Germline loops: CDR1 SGHRS, CDR2 YFSETQ. The CDR3 DNA is TGCGCCAGCACGGGACTGGGGACAGCCAAAGAGACCCAGTACTTC. It is translated as CASTGLGTAKETQYF. Drawing the rest from reference TRBV5-1 and TRBJ2-5, the complete variable domain is KAGVTQTPRYLIKTRGQQVTLSCSPISGHRSVSWYQQTPGQGLQFLFEYFSETQRNKGNFPGRFSGRQFSNSRSEMNVSTLELGDSALYLCASTGLGTAKETQYFGPGTRLLVL.

The chain couples TRBV12-3 or TRBV12-4 to TRBJ1-2, with 8 bases matching TRBD1. The length of the CDR3 is 13 residues. V dropped 5 bases and J dropped 4; count of bases not matched to a gene: 3. The CDR3, as DNA: TGTGCCAGCAGTGGACAGGGAACCTATGGCTACACCTTC. Translation gives CASSGQGTYGYTF.

The genes are TRBV29-1 and TRBJ1-2; 8 bases align to TRBD1. The CDR3 is 14 residues long. The V segment lost 7 bases and the J segment 4 bases; nucleotides outside the gene matches: 11. Germline values: CDR1 SQVTM, CDR2 ANQGSEA. The CDR3 DNA sequence: TGCAGCGCTTTATCCAGGGGGCGCGTCTATGGCTACACCTTC. Protein: CSALSRGRVYGYTF.

J is TRBJ1-1 and V is TRBV3-1 (or the pseudogene TRBV3-2); tentative D call: TRBD1 (5 bases). V gave up 6 bases and J gave up 7 bases, with 15 bases separating them. Looked up from germline, CDR1 is LGHDT and CDR2 is YNNKEL (reference sequence). The CDR3 is made up of 13 amino acids. This CDR3 is CASRESGTFEAFF. CDR3 coding DNA: TGTGCCAGCAGGGAGAGCGGGACCTTTGAAGCTTTCTTT.

The chain uses TRBV5-1 and TRBJ1-4, with a tentative D call TRBD1 (5 bases). Germline loops: CDR1 SGHRS, CDR2 YFSETQ. The CDR3 extends over 15 amino acids. V lost 3 bases and J lost 4, with 13 bases in between. CDR3: CASSSQGVGNEKLFF. DNA for the CDR3: TGCGCCAGCAGCTCCCAGGGTGTAGGTAATGAAAAACTGTTTTTT.

In DNA, the CDR3 is TGCAGTGCTTCGCCCTTAGAAGAGCAGTACTTC. It specifies CSASPLEEQYF. This rearrangement joins TRBV20-1 to TRBJ2-7, with D unclear. Trimming took off 5 bases at V and 7 bases at J, with 12 bases between the two ends. Germline CDR1 is DFQATT and CDR2 is SNEGSKA (reference sequence). The CDR3 is 11 amino acids.

This rearrangement joins TRBV2 to TRBJ1-3, with TRBD1 matching over 9 bases. The CDR3 has 14 residues. The germline V gene has CDR1 SNHLY and CDR2 FYNNEI. The junction had 3 bases not matched to a gene; V was cut back by 5 bases and J by 4 bases. The CDR3 is CASSLGQGGNTIYF. The CDR3 DNA is TGTGCCAGCAGTCTAGGACAGGGGGGAAACACCATATATTTT.

The CDR3 reads CASSSDLGTEAFF. The CDR3 DNA follows: TGTGCCAGCAGCTCGGACTTAGGGACTGAAGCTTTCTTT. The rearrangement joins TRBV7-3 to TRBJ1-1; D is unresolved. CDR1 and CDR2 (germline): SGHTA, FQGTGA. V lost 4 bases, J lost 5 bases, and 11 bases lay in between. This CDR3 has 13 amino acids.

The V gene is TRBV5-5, the J gene TRBJ1-1; TRBD1 aligns across 11 bases. Germline V lookup: CDR1 SGHKS, CDR2 YYEKEE (reference sequence). The CDR3 runs to 15 residues. V lost 0 bases and J lost 4; bases outside the gene matches: 2. CDR3 nucleotide sequence: TGTGCCAGCAGCTTGGAGGGACAGGGGGGCACTGAAGCTTTCTTT. The encoded protein is CASSLEGQGGTEAFF.

The gene calls are TRBV3-1 (or the pseudogene TRBV3-2) and TRBJ1-1; D ambiguous. CDR3 length: 14 amino acids. Looked up from germline, CDR1 is LGHDT and CDR2 is YNNKEL (reference sequence). The ends were cut back, 2 bases at V and 4 bases at J, with 11 bases in the middle. The CDR3 is CASSQLWEGTEAFF. In DNA, the CDR3 is TGTGCCAGCAGCCAATTATGGGAGGGCACTGAAGCTTTCTTT.

This clone was detected once. V and J are TRBV11-2 and TRBJ2-1; 10 bases align to TRBD2. Looked up from germline, CDR1 is SGHAT and CDR2 is FQNNGV. The CDR3 is 18 amino acids. V trimming: 1 base; J trimming: 1 base; junction bases outside the gene matches: 7. The CDR3 DNA is TGTGCCAGCAGCTTAGGGGCTAGCGGGAGAGGGTCCTACAATGAGCAGTTCTTC. It specifies CASSLGASGRGSYNEQFF.

This clone was counted a few times. The chain combines TRBV6-6 with TRBJ1-2, with D uncertain. The CDR3 spans 15 residues. The V gene lost 0 bases and the J gene lost 2 bases, with 10 bases spanning the gap. The V gene's germline CDR1 is MNHNY and CDR2 SVGAGI (reference sequence). CDR3 nucleotide sequence: TGTGCCAGCAGTTACTCCCCCGGAGGGAACTATGGCTACACCTTC. Translation: CASSYSPGGNYGYTF.

This clone was counted only a few times. V usage is TRBV6-5 and J usage is TRBJ1-5; a weak D match, TRBD1 (5 bases). The CDR3 is 15 residues long. Germline V gives CDR1 MNHEY, CDR2 SVGAGI. V lost 6 bases, J lost 0 bases, and 12 bases lay in between. CDR3 nucleotide sequence: TGTGCCAGCAGGTGGACAAGTGATAGCAATCAGCCCCAGCATTTT. It codes for CASRWTSDSNQPQHF.

This clone was observed a single time. The rearrangement joins TRBV12-5 to TRBJ2-1; 7 bases are shared with TRBD1. Germline trimming cut 7 bases from V and 5 bases from J; bases unmatched to any gene: 11. The CDR3 runs 15 residues. Germline V gene data show CDR1 as LGHNT and CDR2 as FRNRAP. Written as DNA, the CDR3 is TGTGCTAGTGCCATCCGGGCAACAGGGGACAATGAGCAGTTCTTC. The encoded protein is CASAIRATGDNEQFF.

V gene TRBV5-1 combines with J gene TRBJ2-2, with 9 bases fitting TRBD2. V lost 5 bases, J lost 1 base, and 3 bases stayed unmatched. The CDR3 covers 15 residues. Germline V CDR1 and CDR2: SGHRS, YFSETQ. The CDR3 region is CASRAGGMNTGELFF. The CDR3 nucleotides read TGCGCCAGCAGGGCGGGAGGGATGAACACCGGGGAGCTGTTTTTT.

This chain uses TRBV28 with TRBJ1-5, with D perhaps TRBD1 (6 bases). The CDR3 covers 17 residues. V was cut by 4 bases and J by 1 base, with 17 bases left in between. Germline assignment: CDR1 MDHEN and CDR2 SYDVKM. The CDR3 coding sequence is TGTGCCAGCAGTTCGGGGGGGGGCATGAGGAGCAATCAGCCCCAGCATTTT. Translating gives CASSSGGGMRSNQPQHF.